The 17 T cell receptor beta chains presented below share a single source sample, sequenced in a study of shared clonotypes between healthy human individuals. CD45RO-negative CD8 cells positively selected for CCR7 made up the naive population, which excluded terminally differentiated effector memory CD45RA+ cells. Repertoires were generated with immunoSEQ multiplex PCR, while TCRdb's copy carries only in-frame clones and drops some. Of more than 2 million clones detected, around 93% appear once; the ten largest clones hold around 1.7%. The sequenced material came from naive CD8+ T cells from PBMCs. Every receptor here comes from a man aged 18 to 30 in good health. Some clones in this sample may be carry-over from other donors' samples.

The gene calls are TRBV2 and TRBJ2-1, with a possible D match to TRBD2 (6 bases). V lost 2 bases to trimming and J lost 5 bases, with 16 bases between them. From germline, CDR1 is SNHLY and CDR2 FYNNEI. This CDR3 comprises 16 residues. This CDR3 reads CASSERIAALHNEQFF. DNA for the CDR3: TGTGCCAGCAGTGAAAGAATAGCGGCTCTCCACAATGAGCAGTTCTTC.

The chain employs TRBV28 and TRBJ2-1; D unresolved. Germline V lookup: CDR1 MDHEN, CDR2 SYDVKM. The CDR3 extends over 14 amino acids. Trimming removed 4 bases from V and 13 bases from J, with 20 bases in between. CDR3 residues: CASSSYTKAAAQFF. The CDR3 nucleotides are TGTGCCAGCAGTTCCTATACTAAGGCGGCCGCCCAGTTCTTC.

The chain joins TRBV2 to TRBJ2-2, with 8 bases aligning to TRBD2. The CDR3 sequence is 17 residues long. Germline V gene data show CDR1 as SNHLY and CDR2 as FYNNEI. Trimming cost V 3 bases and J 3 bases; bases outside gene matches: 9. The CDR3 loop is CASSEWFPSGHTGELFF. In nucleotides, the CDR3 is TGTGCCAGCAGTGAGTGGTTTCCTAGCGGGCACACCGGGGAGCTGTTTTTT.

This rearrangement joins TRBV28 to TRBJ1-5; D not resolved. Trimming removed 5 bases from V and 0 bases from J, with 14 bases in between. CDR1 and CDR2 from the germline V gene are MDHEN and SYDVKM. The CDR3 is 16 residues long. CDR3 protein: CASSGRGRYSNQPQHF. Written as DNA, the CDR3 is TGTGCCAGCAGTGGACGCGGACGGTATAGCAATCAGCCCCAGCATTTT.

The chain has TRBV18 and TRBJ2-7; D is perhaps TRBD1 (5 bases). With 0 bases removed from V and 3 bases from J, the gap between germline ends came to 12 bases. Germline loops: CDR1 KGHSH, CDR2 LQKENI. CDR3 size: 15 residues. The CDR3 protein is CASSPPGQGYYEQYF. As DNA, the CDR3 is TGTGCCAGCTCACCACCAGGGCAGGGCTACTACGAGCAGTACTTC.

The V gene is TRBV7-6, the J gene TRBJ2-1, with D possibly TRBD2 on 5 matching bases. CDR1 SGHVS and CDR2 FNYEAQ come from the germline V gene. Trimming stripped 7 bases from V and 0 bases from J, with 10 bases between. The CDR3 is 14 residues long. The CDR3 sequence is CASTNRDSYNEQFF. The CDR3 nucleotides are TGTGCCAGCACCAACCGGGACTCCTACAATGAGCAGTTCTTC.

The J gene is TRBJ2-2, the V gene TRBV10-2; the D is unclear. Germline assignment: CDR1 WSHSY and CDR2 SAAADI. The CDR3 runs to 10 residues. Deletions cut 5 bases from V and 8 bases from J, with 3 bases between. CDR3 in amino acids: CASSQGELFF. DNA for the CDR3: TGCGCCAGCAGTCAAGGGGAGCTGTTTTTT.

The rearrangement joins TRBV4-3 to TRBJ1-2, with 12 bases matching TRBD1. CDR1 is LGHNA, CDR2 YSLEER, per germline. There are 16 residues in the CDR3. V gave up 2 bases and J gave up 7 bases; unmatched junction bases: 8. The chain's CDR3 is CASSQTPGQGARGYTF. CDR3 coding DNA: TGCGCCAGCAGCCAAACACCGGGACAGGGGGCGCGTGGCTACACCTTC.

The genes are TRBV29-1 and TRBJ1-4; a weak D match, TRBD1 (5 bases). V lost 5 bases to trimming and J lost 6 bases, with 22 bases between them. Germline values: CDR1 SQVTM, CDR2 ANQGSEA. The CDR3 runs 16 residues. The CDR3 nucleotides read TGCAGCGTTCTATACCCTACAGGTGGCGCGCATGAAAAACTGTTTTTT. Translated, it gives CSVLYPTGGAHEKLFF.

V is TRBV5-6 and J is TRBJ2-1; tentative D call: TRBD2 (5 bases). The CDR3 covers 15 residues. The ends were cut back, 5 bases at V and 0 bases at J, with 12 bases in the middle. Germline lookup yields CDR1 SGHDT and CDR2 YYEEEE. CDR3 sequence: CASRTSGGSYNEQFF. Written as DNA, the CDR3 is TGTGCCAGCAGGACCAGCGGTGGCTCCTACAATGAGCAGTTCTTC. Variable domain in full (rest from reference TRBV5-6 and TRBJ2-1): DAGVTQSPTHLIKTRGQQVTLRCSPKSGHDTVSWYQQALGQGPQFIFQYYEEEERQRGNFPDRFSGHQFPNYSSELNVNALLLGDSALYLCASRTSGGSYNEQFFGPGTRLTVL.

Notes on this clone: Distinct nucleotide sequences in the sample also encode this CDR3. The rearrangement links TRBV7-9 to TRBJ2-7; maybe TRBD1 (5 bases). This CDR3 spans 14 amino acids. Germline loops: CDR1 SEHNR, CDR2 FQNEAQ (reference sequence). The germline V and J ends were trimmed by 1 base and 2 bases, with 9 bases remaining between them. The CDR3 coding sequence is TGTGCCAGCAGCTTAGGGACAAGTCCCTACGAGCAGTACTTC. Amino acids: CASSLGTSPYEQYF.

The V gene is TRBV19, the J gene TRBJ2-1; TRBD2 agrees at 10 bases. Germline lookup yields CDR1 LNHDA and CDR2 SQIVND (reference sequence). V trimming: 1 base; J trimming: 8 bases; junction bases outside the gene matches: 2. The CDR3 sequence is 14 residues long. The CDR3 nucleotides are TGTGCCAGTAGTATAGTAGCGGGAGGATATGAGCAGTTCTTC. This encodes CASSIVAGGYEQFF.

This chain joins TRBV4-1 and TRBJ1-6; perhaps TRBD1 as D (6 bases). Germline CDR1 and CDR2: MGHRA and YSYEKL. This CDR3 has 16 amino acids. Trimming cost V 4 bases and J 5 bases, with 15 bases left between them. The CDR3 region is CASSPDRILNNSPLHF. CDR3 bases: TGCGCCAGCAGCCCAGACAGGATCCTCAATAATTCACCCCTCCACTTT.

V usage is TRBV27 and J usage is TRBJ2-1, with 9 nucleotides matching TRBD2. The CDR3 contains 16 residues. CDR1 and CDR2 (germline): MNHEY, SMNVEV (reference sequence). V lost 2 bases and J lost 0; bases outside the gene matches: 2. The DNA of the CDR3 is TGTGCCAGCAGTTTAGCGGGGGGGCTCTCCTACAATGAGCAGTTCTTC. This encodes CASSLAGGLSYNEQFF.

Turning to this clone: One end of the junction does not line up with germline, which may come from a read error. The V gene is TRBV4-1, the J gene TRBJ2-7; tentatively, D is TRBD2 (6 bases). The germline gives CDR1 MGHRA, CDR2 YSYEKL. This CDR3 comprises 17 residues. CDR3 DNA: TGCGCCAGCAGCCAACCACGAGATGGGGGGATCTCCTACGGGCAGTACTTC. Amino acids: CASSQPRDGGISYGQYF.

As for this clone: Other nucleotide sequences in the sample specify the same CDR3. The chain links TRBV9 to TRBJ2-6, with D unclear. The CDR3 extends over 14 amino acids. From germline, CDR1 is SGDLS and CDR2 YYNGEE. V lost 0 bases, J lost 3 bases, and 4 bases lay in between. The CDR3 DNA follows: TGTGCCAGCAGCGTAGTAGGTGGGGCCAACGTCCTGACTTTC. Translating it yields CASSVVGGANVLTF.

V is TRBV7-3 and J is TRBJ2-7; the D is unclear. Trimming left V 5 bases short and J 4 bases short, with 12 bases between. Germline V lookup: CDR1 SGHTA, CDR2 FQGTGA. CDR3 length: 13 amino acids. This chain's CDR3 is CASSQLVGYEQYF. DNA of the CDR3: TGTGCCAGCAGCCAGCTTGTCGGGTACGAGCAGTACTTC.